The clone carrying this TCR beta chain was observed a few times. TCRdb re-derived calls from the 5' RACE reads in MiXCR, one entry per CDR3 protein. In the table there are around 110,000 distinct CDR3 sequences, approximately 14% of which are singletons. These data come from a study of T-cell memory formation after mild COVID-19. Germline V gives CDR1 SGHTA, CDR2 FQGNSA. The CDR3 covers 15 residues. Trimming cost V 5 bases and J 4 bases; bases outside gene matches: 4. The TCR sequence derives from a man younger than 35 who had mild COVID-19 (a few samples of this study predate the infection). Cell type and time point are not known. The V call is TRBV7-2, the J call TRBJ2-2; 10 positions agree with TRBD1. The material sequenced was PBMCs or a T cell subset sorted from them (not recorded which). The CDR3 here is CASSPGQGVTGELFF. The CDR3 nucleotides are TGTGCCAGCAGCCCCGGACAGGGGGTCACCGGGGAGCTGTTTTTT. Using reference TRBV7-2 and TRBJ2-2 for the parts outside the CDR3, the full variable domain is GAGVSQSPSNKVTEKGKDVELRCDPISGHTALYWYRQSLGQGLEFLIYFQGNSAPDKSGLPSDRFSAERTGGSVSTLTIQRTQQEDSAVYLCASSPGQGVTGELFFGEGSRLTVL.